Included here is one T cell receptor (beta chain) sequence, with context. This entry is derived from a study of shared clonotypes between healthy human individuals. Using immunoSEQ multiplex PCR, the repertoire was profiled, and TCRdb retains in-frame clones only, with some absent. Found here are approximately 1,000,000 clones, about 72% of them singletons; the top ten hold almost 0.9%. V gave up 1 base and J gave up 1 base, with 8 bases separating them. There are 15 residues in the CDR3. CDR1 is SGHTA, CDR2 FQGTGA, per germline. Nashville, Tennessee was home to all donors, who were Caucasian adults. The sequence was collected from a man aged 18 to 30 in good health. Some clones in this sample may be carry-over from other donors' samples. The V and J genes are TRBV7-3 and TRBJ1-3, with D uncertain. Sequenced material: memory CD4+ T cells from PBMCs. Subset: CD45RA-negative fraction. CDR3 residues: CASSLSSGSGNTIYF. The DNA of the CDR3 is TGTGCCAGCAGCTTAAGTTCCGGGTCTGGAAACACCATATATTTT.